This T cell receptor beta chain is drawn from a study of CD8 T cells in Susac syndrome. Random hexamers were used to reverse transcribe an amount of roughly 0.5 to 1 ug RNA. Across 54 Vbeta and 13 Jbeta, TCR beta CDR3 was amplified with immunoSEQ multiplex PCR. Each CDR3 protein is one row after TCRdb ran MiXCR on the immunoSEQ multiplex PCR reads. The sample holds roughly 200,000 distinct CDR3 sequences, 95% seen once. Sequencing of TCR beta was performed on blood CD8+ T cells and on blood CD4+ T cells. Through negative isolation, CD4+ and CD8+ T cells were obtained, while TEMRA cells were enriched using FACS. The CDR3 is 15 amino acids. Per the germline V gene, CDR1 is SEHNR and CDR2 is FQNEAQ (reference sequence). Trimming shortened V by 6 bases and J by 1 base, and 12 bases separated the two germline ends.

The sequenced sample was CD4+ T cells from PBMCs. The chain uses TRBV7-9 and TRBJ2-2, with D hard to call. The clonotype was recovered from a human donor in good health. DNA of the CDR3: TGTGCCAGCAGGAAAAGCAGACAGAACACCGGGGAGCTGTTTTTT. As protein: CASRKSRQNTGELFF.